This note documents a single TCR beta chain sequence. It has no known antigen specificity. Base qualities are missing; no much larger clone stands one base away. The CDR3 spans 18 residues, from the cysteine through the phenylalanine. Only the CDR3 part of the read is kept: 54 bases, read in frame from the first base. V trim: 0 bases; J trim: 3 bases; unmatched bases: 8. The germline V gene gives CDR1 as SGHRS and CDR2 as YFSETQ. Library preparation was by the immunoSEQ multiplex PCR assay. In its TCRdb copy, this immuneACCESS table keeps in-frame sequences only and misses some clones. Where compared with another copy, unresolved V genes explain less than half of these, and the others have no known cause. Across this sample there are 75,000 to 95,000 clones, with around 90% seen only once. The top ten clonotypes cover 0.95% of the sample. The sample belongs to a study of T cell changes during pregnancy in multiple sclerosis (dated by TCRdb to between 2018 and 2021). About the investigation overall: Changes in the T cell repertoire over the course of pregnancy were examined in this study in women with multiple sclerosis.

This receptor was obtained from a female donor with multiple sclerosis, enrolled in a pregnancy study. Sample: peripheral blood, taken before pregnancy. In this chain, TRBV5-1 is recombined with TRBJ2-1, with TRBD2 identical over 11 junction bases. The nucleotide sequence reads TGCGCCAGCAGCTTGGGTGTTAGCGGGAGGGCCCTCTACAATGAGCAGTTCTTC. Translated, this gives CASSLGVSGRALYNEQFF.